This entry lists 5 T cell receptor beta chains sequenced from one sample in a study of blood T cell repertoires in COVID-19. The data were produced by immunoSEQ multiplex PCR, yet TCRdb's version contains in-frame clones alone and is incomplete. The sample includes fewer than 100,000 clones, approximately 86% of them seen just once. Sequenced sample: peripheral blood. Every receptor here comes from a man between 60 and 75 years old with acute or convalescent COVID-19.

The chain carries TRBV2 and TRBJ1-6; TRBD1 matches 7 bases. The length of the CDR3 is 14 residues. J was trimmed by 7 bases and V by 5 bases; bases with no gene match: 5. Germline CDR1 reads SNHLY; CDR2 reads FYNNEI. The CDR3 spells CASSLGQTNSPLHF. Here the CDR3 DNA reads TGTGCCAGCAGTTTGGGACAGACGAATTCACCCCTCCACTTT.

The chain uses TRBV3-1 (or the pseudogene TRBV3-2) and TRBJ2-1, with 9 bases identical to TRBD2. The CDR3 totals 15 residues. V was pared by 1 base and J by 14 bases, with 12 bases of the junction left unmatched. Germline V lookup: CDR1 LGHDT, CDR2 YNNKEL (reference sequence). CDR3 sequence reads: CASSQGNSGSSRKFF. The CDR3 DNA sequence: TGTGCCAGCAGCCAAGGTAATAGCGGGAGTAGTCGTAAGTTCTTC.

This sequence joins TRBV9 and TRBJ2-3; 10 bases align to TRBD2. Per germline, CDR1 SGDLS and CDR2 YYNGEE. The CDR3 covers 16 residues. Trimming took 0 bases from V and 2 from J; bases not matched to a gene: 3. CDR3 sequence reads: CASSVAGLAATDTQYF. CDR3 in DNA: TGTGCCAGCAGCGTAGCCGGACTAGCGGCCACAGATACGCAGTATTTT. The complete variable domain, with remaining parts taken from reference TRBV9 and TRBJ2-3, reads DSGVTQTPKHLITATGQRVTLRCSPRSGDLSVYWYQQSLDQGLQFLIQYYNGEERAKGNILERFSAQQFPDLHSELNLSSLELGDSALYFCASSVAGLAATDTQYFGPGTRLTVL.

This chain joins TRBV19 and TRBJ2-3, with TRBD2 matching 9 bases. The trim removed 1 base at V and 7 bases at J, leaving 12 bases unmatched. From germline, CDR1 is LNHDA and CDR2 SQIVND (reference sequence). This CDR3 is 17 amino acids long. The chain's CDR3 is CASSIVLSPSGMHTQYF. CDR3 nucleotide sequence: TGTGCCAGTAGTATAGTTCTTAGTCCTAGCGGGATGCATACGCAGTATTTT.

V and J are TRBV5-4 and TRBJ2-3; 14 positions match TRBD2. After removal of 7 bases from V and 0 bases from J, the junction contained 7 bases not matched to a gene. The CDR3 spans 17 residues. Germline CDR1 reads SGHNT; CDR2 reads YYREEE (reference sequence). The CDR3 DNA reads TGTGCCAGCCGGGGACTAGCGGGAGCGGGGAGCACAGATACGCAGTATTTT. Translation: CASRGLAGAGSTDTQYF. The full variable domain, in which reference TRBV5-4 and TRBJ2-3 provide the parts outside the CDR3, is ETGVTQSPTHLIKTRGQQVTLRCSSQSGHNTVSWYQQALGQGPQFIFQYYREEENGRGNFPPRFSGLQFPNYSSELNVNALELDDSALYLCASRGLAGAGSTDTQYFGPGTRLTVL.